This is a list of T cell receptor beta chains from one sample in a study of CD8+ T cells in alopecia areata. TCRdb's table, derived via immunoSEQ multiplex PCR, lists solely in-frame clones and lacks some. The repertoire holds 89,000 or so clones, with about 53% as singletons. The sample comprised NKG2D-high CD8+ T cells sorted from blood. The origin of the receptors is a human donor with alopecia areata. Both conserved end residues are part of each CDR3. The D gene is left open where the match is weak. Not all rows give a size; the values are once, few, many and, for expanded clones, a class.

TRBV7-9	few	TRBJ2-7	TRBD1	TGTGCCAGCAGCCGATCCGGGACAGCCTACGAGCAGTACTTC	CASSRSGTAYEQYF
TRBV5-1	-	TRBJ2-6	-	TGCGCCAGCAGCTTGGGGACAGACTCTGGGGCCAACGTCCTGACTTTC	CASSLGTDSGANVLTF
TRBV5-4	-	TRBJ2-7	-	TGTGCCAGCAGCTCGACTGGCGGCTACGAGCAGTACTTC	CASSSTGGYEQYF
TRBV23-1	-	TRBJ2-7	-	TGCGCCAGCAGCACAGCCCAGGTCGGCGAGCAGTACTTC	CASSTAQVGEQYF
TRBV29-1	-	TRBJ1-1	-	TGCAGCGTTGAAGTGCGCGGGTTTGGCACTGAAGCTTTCTTT	CSVEVRGFGTEAFF
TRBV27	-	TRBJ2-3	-	TGTGCCAGCAGTTTTGCTTGGGGACCCTTGACTACGCAGTATTTT	CASSFAWGPLTTQYF
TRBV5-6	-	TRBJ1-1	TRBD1	TGTGCCAGCAGCCGGGGACAGGGGAGGAGGGCTTTCTTT	CASSRGQGRRAFF
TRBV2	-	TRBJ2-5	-	TGTGCCAGCAGTGAGTGGCAGATCCAAGAGACCCAGTACTTC	CASSEWQIQETQYF
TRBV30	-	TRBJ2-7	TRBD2	TGTGCCTGGACCCCCCCCCAGCGGGAAGCCTACGAGCAGTACTTC	CAWTPPQREAYEQYF
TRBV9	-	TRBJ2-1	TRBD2	TGTGCCAGCGGGAGGGAATCCTACAATGAGCAGTTCTTC	CASGRESYNEQFF
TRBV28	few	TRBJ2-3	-	TGTGCCAGCAGTTTATCCCTAGTTACAGATACGCAGTATTTT	CASSLSLVTDTQYF
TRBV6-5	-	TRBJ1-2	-	TGTGCCAGCAGTTACTCTGAGGGGAGGGATGGCTACACCTTC	CASSYSEGRDGYTF
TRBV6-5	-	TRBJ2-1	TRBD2	TGTGCCAGCAGTTACTCGAGGACTAGCGGGACCAATGAGCAGTTCTTC	CASSYSRTSGTNEQFF
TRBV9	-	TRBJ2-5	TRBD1	TGTGCCAGCAGCGATATGGACAGGGGCGTTCAAGAGACCCAGTACTTC	CASSDMDRGVQETQYF
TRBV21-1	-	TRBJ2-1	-	TGTGCCAGCAGCAGTGAGGAGGGGGGGTACAATGAGCAGTTCTTC	CASSSEEGGYNEQFF
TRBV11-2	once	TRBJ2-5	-	TGTGCCAGCAGCTTAGATCAAAACGTGTGGGAGACCCAGTACTTC	CASSLDQNVWETQYF
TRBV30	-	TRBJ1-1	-	TGTGCCTGGAGCGGCGTGAACACTGAAGCTTTCTTT	CAWSGVNTEAFF